This T cell receptor (beta chain) originates from a study of blood T cell repertoires in COVID-19. Trimming removed 4 bases from V and 7 bases from J; junction bases left unmatched: 14. CDR1 is LNHDA and CDR2 is SQIVND in the germline V gene (reference sequence). This CDR3 is built from 16 residues. The method was immunoSEQ multiplex PCR; TCRdb's version includes in-frame clones alone and lacks a portion of them. Here the sample spans about 32,000 clones, less than 95% being singletons. The chain employs TRBV19 and TRBJ2-3; 7 nucleotides align to TRBD2. Material: peripheral blood. The origin of this receptor is a man between 65 and 80 years old with active or convalescent COVID-19. CDR3 sequence (DNA): TGTGCCAGTAGTAGAGAACCGACTAGCTATGGCAATACGCAGTATTTT. Translation gives CASSREPTSYGNTQYF.